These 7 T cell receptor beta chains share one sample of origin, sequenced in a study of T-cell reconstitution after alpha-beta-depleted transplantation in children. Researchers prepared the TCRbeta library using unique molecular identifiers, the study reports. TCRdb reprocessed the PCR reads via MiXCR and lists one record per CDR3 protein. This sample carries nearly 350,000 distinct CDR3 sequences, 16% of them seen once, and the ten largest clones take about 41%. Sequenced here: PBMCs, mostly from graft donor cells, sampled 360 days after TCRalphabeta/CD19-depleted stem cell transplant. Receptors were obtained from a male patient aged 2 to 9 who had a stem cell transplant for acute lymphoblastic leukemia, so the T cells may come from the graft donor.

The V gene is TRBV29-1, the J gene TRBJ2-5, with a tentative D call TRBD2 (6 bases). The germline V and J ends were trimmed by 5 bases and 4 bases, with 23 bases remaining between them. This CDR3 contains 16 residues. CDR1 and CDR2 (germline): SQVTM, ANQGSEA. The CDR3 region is CSVPTLGGPSGETQYF. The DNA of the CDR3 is TGCAGCGTTCCGACTCTAGGAGGGCCCTCGGGAGAGACCCAGTACTTC.

The CDR3 DNA is TGTGCCAGCAGCTTGGGGGGGGACGAGACCCAGTACTTC. It yields the protein CASSLGGDETQYF. The chain is built from TRBV7-3 and TRBJ2-5, with 7 bases that match TRBD2. Losses at the gene ends were 3 bases for V and 5 bases for J; bases not matched to a gene: 3. CDR1 is SGHTA and CDR2 is FQGTGA in the germline V gene. This CDR3 is 13 amino acids long.

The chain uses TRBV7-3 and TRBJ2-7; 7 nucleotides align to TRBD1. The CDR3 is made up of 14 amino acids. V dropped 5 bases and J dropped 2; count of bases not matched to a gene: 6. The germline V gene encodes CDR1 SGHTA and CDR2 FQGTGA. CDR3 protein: CASSTRQGPYEQYF. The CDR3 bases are TGTGCCAGCAGCACCAGACAGGGCCCCTACGAGCAGTACTTC.

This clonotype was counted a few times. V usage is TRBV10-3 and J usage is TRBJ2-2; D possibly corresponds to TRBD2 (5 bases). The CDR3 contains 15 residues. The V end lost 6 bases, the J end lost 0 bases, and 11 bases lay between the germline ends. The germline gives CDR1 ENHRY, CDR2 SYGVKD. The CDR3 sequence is CAIRKSSPNTGELFF. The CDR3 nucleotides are TGTGCCATCAGGAAGTCTAGCCCGAACACCGGGGAGCTGTTTTTT.

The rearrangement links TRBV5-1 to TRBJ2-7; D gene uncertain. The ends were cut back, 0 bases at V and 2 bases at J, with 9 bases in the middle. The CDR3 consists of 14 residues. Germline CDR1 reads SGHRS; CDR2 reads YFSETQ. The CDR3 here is CASSLEDAPYEQYF. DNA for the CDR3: TGCGCCAGCAGCTTGGAGGACGCACCCTACGAGCAGTACTTC.

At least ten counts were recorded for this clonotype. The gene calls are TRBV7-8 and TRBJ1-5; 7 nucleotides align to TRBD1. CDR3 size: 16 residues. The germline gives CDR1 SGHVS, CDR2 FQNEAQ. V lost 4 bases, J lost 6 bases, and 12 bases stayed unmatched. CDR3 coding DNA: TGTGCCAGCAGCTATTTGACAGGGTCGCCGCCTCAGCCCCAGCATTTT. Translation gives CASSYLTGSPPQPQHF.

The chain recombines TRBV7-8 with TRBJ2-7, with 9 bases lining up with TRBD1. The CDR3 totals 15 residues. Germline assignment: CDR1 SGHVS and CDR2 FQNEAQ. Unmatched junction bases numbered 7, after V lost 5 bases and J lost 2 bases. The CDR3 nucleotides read TGTGCCAGCAGCAGACAGGGGGTAAAAACCTACGAGCAGTACTTC. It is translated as CASSRQGVKTYEQYF.